This T cell receptor beta chain was profiled in a study of blood T cell repertoires in COVID-19. Overall study: Donors in the United States, Italy and Spain gave samples during acute or convalescent COVID-19. From T cells, B-cell-depleted T cells, or PBMCs came the material, which was cDNA or gDNA.

Trimming cost V 5 bases and J 2 bases, with 10 bases left between them. The CDR3 spans 13 residues. The germline CDR1 and CDR2 sequences are SGHTA and FQGNSA. TCRdb keeps only in-frame clones here, not all; method: immunoSEQ multiplex PCR. The table records fewer than 40,000 clones, approximately 79% of them present only once. This clone has only a few counts. This receptor was taken from a man in his 70s with acute or convalescent COVID-19. The sequenced material came from peripheral blood. The chain uses TRBV7-2 and TRBJ2-7; D unclear. The CDR3 nucleotides read TGTGCCAGCAGCCCCCTAGTACCCTACGAGCAGTACTTC. This translates into CASSPLVPYEQYF. The whole variable domain, remainder taken from reference TRBV7-2 and TRBJ2-7, is GAGVSQSPSNKVTEKGKDVELRCDPISGHTALYWYRQSLGQGLEFLIYFQGNSAPDKSGLPSDRFSAERTGGSVSTLTIQRTQQEDSAVYLCASSPLVPYEQYFGPGTRLTVT.